This T cell receptor (beta chain) was sequenced in a study of control samples from healthy donors and cancer patients. V gave up 1 base and J gave up 1 base; unmatched junction bases: 11. The CDR3 loop spans 18 amino acids. Germline V gene data show CDR1 as SGHRS and CDR2 as YFSETQ. Produced via immunoSEQ multiplex PCR; TCRdb's table is partial and in-frame only. The sample includes tens of thousands of clones, 84% seen only once; the top ten take 2.9%. The TCR was taken from a woman aged 50 to 60 with lung cancer. Material for sequencing was PBMCs. The chain carries TRBV5-1 and TRBJ1-2; 9 bases match TRBD1. DNA for the CDR3: TGCGCCAGCAGCTTGATAAAATCGGGGACAGGGAATAACTATGGCTACACCTTC. This gives the protein CASSLIKSGTGNNYGYTF.